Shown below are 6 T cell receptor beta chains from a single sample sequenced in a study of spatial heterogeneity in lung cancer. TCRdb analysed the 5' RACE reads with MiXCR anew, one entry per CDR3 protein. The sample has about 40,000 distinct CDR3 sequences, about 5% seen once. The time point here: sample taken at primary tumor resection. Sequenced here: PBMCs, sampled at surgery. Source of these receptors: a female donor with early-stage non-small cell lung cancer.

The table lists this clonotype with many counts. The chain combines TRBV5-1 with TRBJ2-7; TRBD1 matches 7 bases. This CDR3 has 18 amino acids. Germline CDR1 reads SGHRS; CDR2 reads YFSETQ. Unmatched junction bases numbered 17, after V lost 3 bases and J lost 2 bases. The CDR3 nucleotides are TGCGCCAGCAGCTCCGGCCTATATTGGGACAGTGCGCCCTACGAGCAGTACTTC. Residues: CASSSGLYWDSAPYEQYF.

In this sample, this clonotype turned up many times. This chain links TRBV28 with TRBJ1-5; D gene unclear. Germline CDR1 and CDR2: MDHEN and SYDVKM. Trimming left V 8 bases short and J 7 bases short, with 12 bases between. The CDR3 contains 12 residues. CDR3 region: CASVVGSQPQHF. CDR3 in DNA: TGTGCCAGCGTTGTGGGGAGCCAGCCCCAGCATTTT. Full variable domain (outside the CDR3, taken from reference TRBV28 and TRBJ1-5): DVKVTQSSRYLVKRTGEKVFLECVQDMDHENMFWYRQDPGLGLRLIYFSYDVKMKEKGDIPEGYSVSREKKERFSLILESASTNQTSMYLCASVVGSQPQHFGDGTRLSIL.

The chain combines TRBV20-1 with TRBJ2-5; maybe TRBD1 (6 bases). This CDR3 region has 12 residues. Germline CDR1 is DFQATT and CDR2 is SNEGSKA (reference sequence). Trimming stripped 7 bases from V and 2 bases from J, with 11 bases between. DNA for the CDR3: TGCAGTGTGGACAGCAAACAAGAGACCCAGTACTTC. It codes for CSVDSKQETQYF.

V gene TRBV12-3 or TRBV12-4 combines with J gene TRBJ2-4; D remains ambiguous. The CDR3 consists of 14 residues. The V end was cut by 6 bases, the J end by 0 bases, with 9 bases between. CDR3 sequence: CASSLRGAKNIQYF. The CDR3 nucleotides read TGTGCCAGCAGCCTGAGAGGAGCCAAAAACATTCAGTACTTC.

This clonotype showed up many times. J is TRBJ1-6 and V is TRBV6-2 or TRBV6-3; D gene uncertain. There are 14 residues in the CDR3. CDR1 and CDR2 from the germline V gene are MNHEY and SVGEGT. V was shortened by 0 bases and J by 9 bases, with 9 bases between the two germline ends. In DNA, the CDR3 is TGTGCCAGCAGTTACTCAAGAGGGATTTCACCCCTCCACTTT. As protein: CASSYSRGISPLHF.

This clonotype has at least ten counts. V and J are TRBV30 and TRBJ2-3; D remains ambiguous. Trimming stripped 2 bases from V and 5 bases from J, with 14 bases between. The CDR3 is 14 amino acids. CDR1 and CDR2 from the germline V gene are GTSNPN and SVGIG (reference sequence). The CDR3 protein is CAWSSIGMGDTQYF. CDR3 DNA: TGTGCCTGGAGTTCGATAGGAATGGGAGATACGCAGTATTTT.